This is a list of T cell receptor beta chains from one sample in a study of control samples from healthy donors and cancer patients. Using immunoSEQ multiplex PCR, the repertoire was profiled, and TCRdb retains in-frame clones only, with some absent. The table has tens of thousands of clones, 87% seen once. Sequenced sample: blood. All receptors come from a man in his fifties in good health. Each CDR3 is given with its conserved first and last residue. A D gene is named only where the DNA matches it firmly. Rows give clone size only sometimes, using once, few, many, or a class for an expanded clone.

j_gene	d_gene	abundance	v_gene	CDR3nt	CDR3aa
TRBJ2-1	NA	NA	TRBV24-1	TGTGCCACCAGTGAAGCGGGACAGGCAAACAATGAGCAGTTCTTC	CATSEAGQANNEQFF
TRBJ1-2	TRBD1	once	TRBV18	TGTGCCAGCTCACCACCGACAGGGAACTATGGCTACACCTTC	CASSPPTGNYGYTF
TRBJ2-7	NA	NA	TRBV27	TGTGCCAGCAGTTCCCGCTCCGGGCCCGACATGCCCTACGAGCAGTACTTC	CASSSRSGPDMPYEQYF
TRBJ2-2	TRBD1	NA	TRBV4-3	TGCGCCAGCAGCGGACAGGGTGATTTAGCCGGGGAGCTGTTTTTT	CASSGQGDLAGELFF
TRBJ1-1	TRBD1	NA	TRBV7-3	TGTGCCAGCAGTCAACAGACAGGGGCGGGGACTGAAGCTTTCTTT	CASSQQTGAGTEAFF
TRBJ2-5	TRBD2	NA	TRBV2	TGTGCCAGCATTCTGGGGGGGGGTCTCAAGAAAACCCAGTACTTC	CASILGGGLKKTQYF
TRBJ1-6	NA	NA	TRBV30	TGTGCCTGGAGTGAAACAGGCGTTTATTCACCCCTCCACTTT	CAWSETGVYSPLHF
TRBJ1-2	TRBD1	once	TRBV5-6	TGTGCCAGCAGCTTGGCCAGGGGGCAGGGGCTCTATGGCTACACCTTC	CASSLARGQGLYGYTF
TRBJ2-2	TRBD1	NA	TRBV25-1	TGTGCCAGCAGTGGGACAGGGGGCCCCGGGGAGCTGTTTTTT	CASSGTGGPGELFF
TRBJ2-7	NA	NA	TRBV6-5	TGTGCCAGCAGCTCCTTTACCGGCGAGCAGTACTTC	CASSSFTGEQYF
TRBJ2-1	NA	NA	TRBV19	TGTGCCAGTAGTACCCGGCCCGTCACATACAATGAGCAGTTCTTC	CASSTRPVTYNEQFF
TRBJ2-7	TRBD2	NA	TRBV7-9	TGTGCCAGCAGCTCGACTAGCGGGATCGATGAGCAGTACTTC	CASSSTSGIDEQYF
TRBJ1-2	NA	NA	TRBV19	TGTGCCAGTAGTATGGGTGACAGGCCGGGAGGCTACACCTTC	CASSMGDRPGGYTF
TRBJ1-5	NA	NA	TRBV12-3/TRBV12-4	TGTGCCAGCAGTAAGATACCGGGACCCCAGCATTTT	CASSKIPGPQHF
TRBJ2-1	NA	NA	TRBV24-1	TGTGCCACCGGTGATCCCACCAGGGTTCTAGATGAGCAGTTCTTC	CATGDPTRVLDEQFF
TRBJ2-5	NA	NA	TRBV7-2	TGTGCCAGCAGCTCACCAATAGGGTACCAAGAGACCCAGTACTTC	CASSSPIGYQETQYF
TRBJ1-5	NA	NA	TRBV2	TGTGCCAGCAGTGACTCGGTCGACGATCAGCCCCAGCATTTT	CASSDSVDDQPQHF
TRBJ1-1	NA	NA	TRBV9	TGTGCCAGCAGCGTAGCTCCCATAGGACAACTCATGGGCATGAACACTGAAGCTTTCTTT	CASSVAPIGQLMGMNTEAFF
TRBJ2-1	TRBD2	once	TRBV7-8	TGTGCCAGCAGCTCCCTAGCGGGAGGGTTATACAATGAGCAGTTCTTC	CASSSLAGGLYNEQFF
TRBJ1-5	NA	NA	TRBV28	TGTGCCAGCAGTTTGAGTTTTGGTAATCAGCCCCAGCATTTT	CASSLSFGNQPQHF
TRBJ1-1	NA	NA	TRBV24-1	TGTGCCACCAGTGATGCCTCGGGGACGAGCACTGAAGCTTTCTTT	CATSDASGTSTEAFF
TRBJ1-3	NA	NA	TRBV9	TGTGCCAGCAGCCCCAGGGTGGGGCTCGGAAACACCATATATTTT	CASSPRVGLGNTIYF
TRBJ1-1	NA	NA	TRBV9	TGTGCCAGCAGCCCTCGGGGGGGCGGGAACACTGAAGCTTTCTTT	CASSPRGGGNTEAFF
TRBJ2-1	NA	NA	TRBV7-9	TGTGCCAGCACCGAGAGGTACAATGAGCAGTTCTTC	CASTERYNEQFF
TRBJ2-6	NA	NA	TRBV18	TGTGCCAGCTCACCATCCATCTCTGGGGCCAACGTCCTGACTTTC	CASSPSISGANVLTF
TRBJ2-5	NA	few	TRBV2	TGTGCCAGCAGTGGTCAGGTTCAAGAGACCCAGTACTTC	CASSGQVQETQYF
TRBJ1-1	NA	NA	TRBV5-1	TGCGCCAGCAGATCGGGCCGGAACACTGAAGCTTTCTTT	CASRSGRNTEAFF
TRBJ1-4	NA	once	TRBV11-3	TGTGCCAGCAGCTTGGGCAGGGTTGAAAAACTGTTTTTT	CASSLGRVEKLFF
TRBJ2-2	NA	NA	TRBV25-1	TGTGCCAGCAGTGAATTAAAAGGGGCGAACACCGGGGAGCTGTTTTTT	CASSELKGANTGELFF
TRBJ2-2	TRBD2	NA	TRBV7-3	TGTGCCAGCAGCTCATCGACTAGCAATGGCGGGGAGCTGTTTTTT	CASSSSTSNGGELFF
TRBJ2-1	TRBD2	NA	TRBV7-2	TGTGCCAGCAGCCGTAGCGGGTACTCCTACAATGAGCAGTTCTTC	CASSRSGYSYNEQFF
TRBJ2-3	TRBD1	NA	TRBV19	TGTGCCAGTAGCCCAGGGACAGACGCAGATACGCAGTATTTT	CASSPGTDADTQYF
TRBJ1-3	NA	NA	TRBV9	TGTGCCAGCAGCGTAGGTTCGGGTGGAAACACCATATATTTT	CASSVGSGGNTIYF
TRBJ2-4	NA	NA	TRBV7-2	TGTGCCAGCAGCTTAGGAGCTCTTACAGCCAAAAACATTCAGTACTTC	CASSLGALTAKNIQYF
TRBJ2-2	NA	NA	TRBV18	TGTGCCAGCTCACCGAATCCACAGGTTTACACCGGGGAGCTGTTTTTT	CASSPNPQVYTGELFF
TRBJ2-3	NA	NA	TRBV5-6	TGTGCCAGCAGCTTGATGAGGGATACGCAGTATTTT	CASSLMRDTQYF
TRBJ2-3	NA	once	TRBV5-1	TGCGCCAGCAGCTTTCCCGAGGGTCCAGATACGCAGTATTTT	CASSFPEGPDTQYF
TRBJ1-3	TRBD1	few	TRBV5-1	TGCGCCAGCAGCGCCGGGGACAGTGGAAACACCATATATTTT	CASSAGDSGNTIYF
TRBJ1-5	NA	NA	TRBV2	TGTGCCAGCAGCAAGGATAGCAATCAGCCCCAGCATTTT	CASSKDSNQPQHF
TRBJ1-2	NA	NA	TRBV28	TGTGCCAGCAATATTCAGGGGTACTATGGCTACACCTTC	CASNIQGYYGYTF
TRBJ1-2	NA	NA	TRBV5-6	TGTGCCAGCAGGGGGCTTGAATCGGGCTATGGCTACACCTTC	CASRGLESGYGYTF
TRBJ2-7	NA	NA	TRBV11-2	TGTGCCAGCAGCTTCACATTCCAGGGTACTGAGCAGTACTTC	CASSFTFQGTEQYF
TRBJ2-3	NA	NA	TRBV5-5	TGTGCCAGCAGCTTGGACAGGGTCACAGATACGCAGTATTTT	CASSLDRVTDTQYF
TRBJ2-7	NA	NA	TRBV5-4	TGTGCCAGCAGCTTGGGTTCTACGTATTTTGGGAACGAGCAGTACTTC	CASSLGSTYFGNEQYF
TRBJ1-2	TRBD1	NA	TRBV4-3	TGCGCCAGCAGCCGGGACAGGGCCGCCTATGGCTACACCTTC	CASSRDRAAYGYTF
TRBJ1-2	NA	once	TRBV7-9	TGTGCCAGCAGCCCTAGCCTGGTAGGCAACTATGGCTACACCTTC	CASSPSLVGNYGYTF
TRBJ2-1	TRBD2	NA	TRBV10-2	TGCGCCAGCAGCTCGACTAGCGGGATGATATCGAGCTCCTACAATGAGCAGTTCTTC	CASSSTSGMISSSYNEQFF
TRBJ1-6	NA	NA	TRBV4-3	TGCGCCAGCAGCCAAGATCCTCGGGTTAACAATTCACCCCTCCACTTT	CASSQDPRVNNSPLHF
TRBJ1-4	NA	once	TRBV12-3/TRBV12-4	TGTGCCAGCAGCCGTTTTAATGAAAAACTGTTTTTT	CASSRFNEKLFF
TRBJ2-3	NA	NA	TRBV27	TGTGCCAGCAGCCGTGAGCAGAGCACAGATACGCAGTATTTT	CASSREQSTDTQYF
TRBJ1-5	NA	NA	TRBV28	TGTGCCAGCAGCCCACTCTTATATCTTGAGTATAGCAATCAGCCCCAGCATTTT	CASSPLLYLEYSNQPQHF
TRBJ2-5	NA	NA	TRBV5-4	TGTGCCAGCAGCCGCTCCCAAGAGACCCAGTACTTC	CASSRSQETQYF
TRBJ2-1	TRBD2	NA	TRBV5-1	TGCGCCAGCAGCTTGGAGGTGCGACTAGCCCTCGGTGAGCAGTTCTTC	CASSLEVRLALGEQFF
TRBJ1-4	NA	once	TRBV19	TGTGCCAGTAGAGCGGACCCCTGGGGAAATGAAAAACTGTTTTTT	CASRADPWGNEKLFF
TRBJ1-2	NA	NA	TRBV6-2/TRBV6-3	TGTGCCAGCAGTTTGTATAAATCAGGGCATGGCTACACCTTC	CASSLYKSGHGYTF